These T cell receptor beta chains were read from a single sample in a study of shared clonotypes between healthy human individuals. Profiling relied on immunoSEQ multiplex PCR, and the TCRdb table lists in-frame clones only, not all of them. This table holds over 1.4 million clones, approximately 97% found once. The specimen was naive CD4+ T cells sorted from blood. The receptors shown here come from a man younger than 40 in good health. CDR3s include the opening cysteine and the closing phenylalanine or tryptophan. Fields, in order: J gene, V gene, D gene, clone size, CDR3 DNA, CDR3 protein. D genes are given only for firm matches. Not all rows give a size; the values are once, few, many and, for expanded clones, a class.

>TRBJ2-2|TRBV5-4|.|.
TGTGCCAGCAGCTTAGGGCTGAGGAACACCGGGGAGCTGTTTTTT
CASSLGLRNTGELFF
>TRBJ1-4|TRBV19|.|once
TGTGCCAGTAAGGGGCGACCCAATGAAAAACTGTTTTTT
CASKGRPNEKLFF
>TRBJ2-3|TRBV7-2|TRBD2|.
TGTGCCAGCAGCTCCCCTCCGGGACTAGCTCCCCCAAGGGATACGCAGTATTTT
CASSSPPGLAPPRDTQYF
>TRBJ2-3|TRBV20-1|.|.
TGCAGTGCTAGAGCTCCAGATACGCAGTATTTT
CSARAPDTQYF
>TRBJ2-7|TRBV28|.|.
TGTGCCAGCAGTTTACGAGGAGGGTCCTACGAGCAGTACTTC
CASSLRGGSYEQYF
>TRBJ1-1|TRBV6-5|.|few
TGTGCCAGCAGTTTGACCCGGACTGCGAACACTGAAGCTTTCTTT
CASSLTRTANTEAFF
>TRBJ1-2|TRBV25-1|.|.
TGTGCCAGCAGTGAATCGGGTGGCTACACCTTC
CASSESGGYTF
>TRBJ2-7|TRBV7-8|TRBD2|.
TGTGCTACAGAGCCTAGCGGGGCCTACGAGCAGTACTTC
CATEPSGAYEQYF
>TRBJ2-1|TRBV9|.|.
TGTGCCAGCAGCGTAGTATTGGGGGGAGGAGGAGATGAGCAGTTCTTC
CASSVVLGGGGDEQFF
>TRBJ2-1|TRBV11-2|TRBD2|once
TGTGCCAGCAGCTTAGGAGGGCTAGCGGTTGAGCAGTTCTTC
CASSLGGLAVEQFF
>TRBJ2-5|TRBV18|.|.
TGTGCCAGCTCACGGCTAGCACTGAAAAGGGGGGAGACCCAGTACTTC
CASSRLALKRGETQYF
>TRBJ2-7|TRBV19|.|.
TGTGCCAGTAGTCCGGACCCCCAGAAAGCCCACGAGCAGTACTTC
CASSPDPQKAHEQYF
>TRBJ1-1|TRBV7-9|.|.
TGTGCCAGCAGCTTGGAGCACACTGAAGCTTTCTTT
CASSLEHTEAFF
>TRBJ2-3|TRBV10-3|TRBD2|once
TGTGCCATCAGTGAGTCGATAGCGGGGGGCGATACGCAGTATTTT
CAISESIAGGDTQYF
>TRBJ2-7|TRBV29-1|TRBD2|.
TGCAGCGGGACTAGCGGTATAGAGCAGTACTTC
CSGTSGIEQYF
>TRBJ2-3|TRBV7-3|TRBD2|.
TGTGCCAGCAGCTCGGGACTAGCGGGAGGTGTCCCAGATACGCAGTATTTT
CASSSGLAGGVPDTQYF
>TRBJ2-1|TRBV28|.|.
TGTGCCAGCAGCATGGGGTTGTTCTACAATGAGCAGTTCTTC
CASSMGLFYNEQFF
>TRBJ2-7|TRBV27|.|.
TGTGCCAGCAGTTTCCCGGGAGCCCCCTCCTACGAGCAGTACTTC
CASSFPGAPSYEQYF
>TRBJ2-3|TRBV2|.|.
TGTGCCAGCAGGTGGGGGTCTAGCACAGATACGCAGTATTTT
CASRWGSSTDTQYF
>TRBJ2-7|TRBV5-1|.|.
TGCGCCAGCAGCTTGTATGGCCAGCCCTACGAGCAGTACTTC
CASSLYGQPYEQYF
>TRBJ1-1|TRBV5-1|.|.
TGCGCCAGCAGCTTGGGGTCATCAGGCTTCGGGGCTTTCTTT
CASSLGSSGFGAFF
>TRBJ1-1|TRBV13|.|.
TGTGCCAGCAGCCCCGAATGGCTTCACACTGAAGCTTTCTTT
CASSPEWLHTEAFF
>TRBJ2-7|TRBV6-6|TRBD2|.
TGTGCCAGCAGTTACGTAGCGGGTGGCTCTCGCGAGCAGTACTTC
CASSYVAGGSREQYF
>TRBJ2-1|TRBV30|.|.
TGTGCCTGGAGTCCAGGTAGGGGAAGTGAGCAGTTCTTC
CAWSPGRGSEQFF
>TRBJ2-1|TRBV5-1|TRBD2|.
TGCGCCAGCAGCTTTAGCGGGAGTAAGGGGAATGAGCAGTTCTTC
CASSFSGSKGNEQFF
>TRBJ2-7|TRBV21-1|.|.
TGTGCCAGCAGCAAAACATATACAGATATTGGCCTTATCGAGCAGTACTTC
CASSKTYTDIGLIEQYF
>TRBJ2-7|TRBV7-9|.|.
TGTGCCAGCAGGGGGGACGAGCAGTACTTC
CASRGDEQYF
>TRBJ2-5|TRBV10-3|.|.
TGTGCCATCAAGCCCGACCTGTACCAAGAGACCCAGTACTTC
CAIKPDLYQETQYF
>TRBJ2-1|TRBV5-4|TRBD1|.
TGTGCCAGCAGAAAGGACAGGGGCGCCTACAATGAGCAGTTCTTC
CASRKDRGAYNEQFF
>TRBJ2-1|TRBV5-6|.|.
TGTGCCAGCAGCTGGAGGATAGCGGCTCTCTACAATGAGCAGTTCTTC
CASSWRIAALYNEQFF
>TRBJ2-7|TRBV18|.|.
TGTGCCAGCTCACCACCGGGAAGGGGGACCTACGAGCAGTACTTC
CASSPPGRGTYEQYF
>TRBJ2-3|TRBV7-2|.|.
TGTGCCAGCAGAGGGGGGGCTAGCGGAAAGTATTTT
CASRGGASGKYF
>TRBJ1-4|TRBV5-4|TRBD1|.
TGTGCCAGCAGCAGAGGACAGGGCCAGCTTGAAAAACTGTTTTTT
CASSRGQGQLEKLFF
>TRBJ2-7|TRBV6-1|.|.
TGTGCCAGCAGACCCAATTACGAGCAGTACTTC
CASRPNYEQYF
>TRBJ1-1|TRBV11-2|TRBD1|once
TGTGCCAGCAGGAGAGCAGGGGGGGTGAACACTGAAGCTTTCTTT
CASRRAGGVNTEAFF
>TRBJ2-1|TRBV5-4|TRBD2|.
TGTGCCAGCAGCCGCGAAAGCGGGAGCAAGAATGAGCAGTTCTTC
CASSRESGSKNEQFF
>TRBJ2-1|TRBV6-5|TRBD2|.
TGTGCCAGCAGAAGGGCTAGCGGGCTCGATGAGCAGTTCTTC
CASRRASGLDEQFF
>TRBJ2-7|TRBV18|.|.
TGTGCCAGCTCACCCCCACGAACGCGGACTGTTGCAACCTACGAGCAGTACTTC
CASSPPRTRTVATYEQYF
>TRBJ2-1|TRBV9|.|.
TGTGCCAGCGCACTGGATTACAATGAGCAGTTCTTC
CASALDYNEQFF